The present T cell receptor (beta chain) was sequenced within a study of control samples from healthy donors and cancer patients. The V gene lost 5 bases and the J gene lost 0 bases, with 16 bases spanning the gap. Germline CDR1 is LGHDT and CDR2 is YNNKEL (reference sequence). The CDR3 sequence is 16 residues long. Here immunoSEQ multiplex PCR was the method, and the copy in TCRdb shows in-frame clones only, minus some. Here the sample spans 82,000 or so clones, roughly 93% being singletons. This receptor was identified in a woman under 30 in good health. The chain employs TRBV3-1 (or the pseudogene TRBV3-2) and TRBJ1-2; maybe TRBD1 (5 bases). The specimen was blood. CDR3 protein: CASSSNPGASNYGYTF. The CDR3 DNA reads as TGTGCCAGCAGCTCCAATCCCGGGGCTTCTAACTATGGCTACACCTTC.